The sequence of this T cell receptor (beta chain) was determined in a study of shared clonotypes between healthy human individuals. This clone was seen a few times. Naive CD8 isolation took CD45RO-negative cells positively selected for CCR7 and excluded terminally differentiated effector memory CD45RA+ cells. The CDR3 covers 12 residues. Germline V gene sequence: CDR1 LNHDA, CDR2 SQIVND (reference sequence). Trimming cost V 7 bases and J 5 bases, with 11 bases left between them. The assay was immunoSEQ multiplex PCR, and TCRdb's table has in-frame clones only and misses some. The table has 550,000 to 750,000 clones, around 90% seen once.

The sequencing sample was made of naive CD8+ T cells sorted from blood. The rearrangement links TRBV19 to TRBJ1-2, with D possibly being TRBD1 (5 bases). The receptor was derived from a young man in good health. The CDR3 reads CASTGTSYGYTF. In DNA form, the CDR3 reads TGTGCCAGTACCGGGACGTCGTATGGCTACACCTTC.